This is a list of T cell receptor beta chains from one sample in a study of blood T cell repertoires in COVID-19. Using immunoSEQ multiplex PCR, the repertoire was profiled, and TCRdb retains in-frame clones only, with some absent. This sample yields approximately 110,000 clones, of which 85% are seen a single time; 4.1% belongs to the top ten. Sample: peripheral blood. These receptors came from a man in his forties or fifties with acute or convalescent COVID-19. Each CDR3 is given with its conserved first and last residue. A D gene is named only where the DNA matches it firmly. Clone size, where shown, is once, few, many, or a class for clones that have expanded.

CASSLRQGFGEKLFF	TGTGCCAGCAGTCTACGACAGGGGTTTGGAGAAAAACTGTTTTTT	TRBD1	-	TRBJ1-4	TRBV28
CASSQGQGAAFF	TGTGCCAGCAGCCAGGGACAGGGGGCTGCTTTCTTT	TRBD1	-	TRBJ1-1	TRBV3-1/TRBV3-2
CASSLVGQGALGYTF	TGTGCCAGCAGCTTGGTGGGACAGGGGGCCTTGGGCTACACCTTC	TRBD1	once	TRBJ1-2	TRBV7-8
CASSPWATRSETQYF	TGTGCCAGCAGCCCATGGGCTACCCGCTCGGAGACCCAGTACTTC	-	-	TRBJ2-5	TRBV7-9
CASSNGQGTWETQYF	TGTGCCAGCAGTAACGGACAGGGAACATGGGAGACCCAGTACTTC	TRBD1	-	TRBJ2-5	TRBV5-4
CASSLARVSSYNSPLHF	TGTGCCAGCAGCTTAGCGCGAGTGAGCTCCTATAATTCACCCCTCCACTTT	-	-	TRBJ1-6	TRBV7-6
CASRIRNQPQHF	TGTGCCAGTAGGATACGGAATCAGCCCCAGCATTTT	-	-	TRBJ1-5	TRBV19
CASSRDTRSYEQYF	TGTGCCAGCAGCCGGGACACGCGTTCCTACGAGCAGTACTTC	-	-	TRBJ2-7	TRBV5-6
CASSLEAGKFTEAFF	TGTGCCAGCAGCTTAGAGGCAGGGAAATTCACTGAAGCTTTCTTT	-	-	TRBJ1-1	TRBV7-3
CASSPEGIDEQFF	TGTGCCAGCAGCCCGGAGGGCATCGATGAGCAGTTCTTC	-	few	TRBJ2-1	TRBV7-9
CSIESGNTGELFF	TGCAGCATTGAGTCGGGGAACACCGGGGAGCTGTTTTTT	-	-	TRBJ2-2	TRBV29-1
CASSPQGSTDTQYF	TGTGCCAGCAGCCCTCAGGGAAGCACAGATACGCAGTATTTT	-	-	TRBJ2-3	TRBV7-3
CASSLTRGGLDTQYF	TGTGCCAGCAGCTTAACGCGGGGGGGCTTAGATACGCAGTATTTT	TRBD2	-	TRBJ2-3	TRBV7-3
CASSAGTSTYNEQFF	TGTGCCAGCAGCGCCGGGACTAGCACCTACAATGAGCAGTTCTTC	TRBD2	-	TRBJ2-1	TRBV6-5
CASSSGLLETQYF	TGCGCCAGCAGCTCGGGACTTTTAGAGACCCAGTACTTC	-	once	TRBJ2-5	TRBV5-1
CASSEGTGSDTQYF	TGTGCCAGCAGTGAAGGGACAGGTTCCGATACGCAGTATTTT	TRBD1	-	TRBJ2-3	TRBV6-1
CASSQAGLSETQYF	TGCGCCAGCAGTCAGGCAGGGTTGTCGGAGACCCAGTACTTC	-	few	TRBJ2-5	TRBV10-1
CASSPPWSGSSYNEQFF	TGTGCCAGCTCACCACCATGGAGCGGCAGCTCCTACAATGAGCAGTTCTTC	-	few	TRBJ2-1	TRBV18
CASSLFRRSGGTGELFF	TGTGCCAGCAGTTTGTTTAGGCGTTCAGGGGGCACCGGGGAGCTGTTTTTT	TRBD1	-	TRBJ2-2	TRBV27
CASSSIAGGVWYGYTF	TGTGCCAGCAGTTCCATCGCAGGGGGTGTTTGGTATGGCTACACCTTC	TRBD1	-	TRBJ1-2	TRBV28
CARTGGRQPQHF	TGTGCCAGAACAGGGGGACGCCAGCCCCAGCATTTT	TRBD1	-	TRBJ1-5	TRBV6-5
CASLGTANQPQHF	TGTGCCAGCCTAGGGACAGCGAATCAGCCCCAGCATTTT	TRBD1	-	TRBJ1-5	TRBV12-3/TRBV12-4
CASKVGTSESYEQYF	TGCGCCAGCAAGGTGGGGACTAGCGAGTCCTACGAGCAGTACTTC	TRBD2	-	TRBJ2-7	TRBV5-1
CASSPLGAGSNEQFF	TGTGCCAGCAGCCCCTTAGGGGCGGGGTCCAATGAGCAGTTCTTC	-	-	TRBJ2-1	TRBV7-3
CASSQDGLGSANEQFF	TGTGCCAGCAGCCAAGATGGACTAGGGTCTGCCAATGAGCAGTTCTTC	TRBD2	once	TRBJ2-1	TRBV4-2
CASSRARGSGETQYF	TGTGCCAGCAGCCGGGCCAGGGGGTCGGGAGAGACCCAGTACTTC	TRBD1	-	TRBJ2-5	TRBV6-5
CASSHGTLQFQETQYF	TGTGCCAGCAGCCATGGGACTCTCCAGTTTCAAGAGACCCAGTACTTC	-	few	TRBJ2-5	TRBV14
CASSRDPRANEKLFF	TGTGCCAGCAGCCGAGACCCCAGGGCGAATGAAAAACTGTTTTTT	-	-	TRBJ1-4	TRBV7-8
CASSEYGQAAQHF	TGTGCCAGCAGTGAATACGGGCAAGCGGCCCAGCATTTT	-	-	TRBJ1-5	TRBV6-1
CASSAGGGNTIYF	TGTGCCAGCAGTGCAGGGGGGGGAAACACCATATATTTT	TRBD1	-	TRBJ1-3	TRBV12-3/TRBV12-4
CAWSVFRGIQETQYF	TGTGCCTGGAGTGTATTTCGGGGGATCCAAGAGACCCAGTACTTC	-	-	TRBJ2-5	TRBV30
CSVAASGSLNNEQFF	TGCAGCGTCGCGGCTAGCGGGAGCCTCAACAATGAGCAGTTCTTC	TRBD2	-	TRBJ2-1	TRBV29-1